The subject of this entry is one TCR beta chain. The library targeted TCRbeta and was prepared with unique molecular identifiers. MiXCR was run by TCRdb on the PCR reads, yielding one entry per CDR3 protein. The sample includes about 610,000 distinct CDR3 sequences, under 12% of them seen just once. This specimen belongs to a study of T-cell reconstitution after alpha-beta-depleted transplantation in children. The V gene lost 0 bases and the J gene lost 3 bases, with 4 bases spanning the gap. Looked up from germline, CDR1 is KGHSH and CDR2 is LQKENI. The CDR3 runs 13 residues. The chain uses TRBV18 and TRBJ2-3; D is unclear. This receptor was identified in a human donor who donated a stem cell graft to a child with acute myeloid leukemia. The sequencing used PBMCs from the stem cell graft donor, collected from the stem cell graft. In DNA, the CDR3 is TGTGCCAGCTCACCACCGGTGACAGATACGCAGTATTTT. Protein sequence: CASSPPVTDTQYF.